The 18 T cell receptor beta chains below all came from one sample that was sequenced in a study of shared clonotypes between healthy human individuals. The assay was immunoSEQ multiplex PCR, and TCRdb's table has in-frame clones only and misses some. The table shows 2 million to 2.5 million clones, with 92% occurring only once. What was sequenced was naive CD4+ T cells from PBMCs. The subset is: CD45RA+ positively selected. The source of these receptors is a man between 18 and 29 years old in good health. Some clones in this sample may be carry-over from other donors' samples.

The chain has TRBV9 and TRBJ2-1; D might be TRBD2 (5 bases). Germline CDR1 is SGDLS and CDR2 is YYNGEE. The CDR3 is made up of 17 amino acids. The ends were cut back, 1 base at V and 3 bases at J, with 17 bases in the middle. In DNA form, the CDR3 reads TGTGCCAGCAGCGTAAGAGAGGGCAGACCATTCTACAATGAGCAGTTCTTC. This encodes CASSVREGRPFYNEQFF. Full variable domain (rest looked up from reference TRBV9 and TRBJ2-1): DSGVTQTPKHLITATGQRVTLRCSPRSGDLSVYWYQQSLDQGLQFLIQYYNGEERAKGNILERFSAQQFPDLHSELNLSSLELGDSALYFCASSVREGRPFYNEQFFGPGTRLTVL.

The rearrangement joins TRBV28 to TRBJ2-1; D not certain. The germline gives CDR1 MDHEN, CDR2 SYDVKM. V gave up 2 bases and J gave up 6 bases, with 8 bases separating them. The CDR3 covers 13 residues. The CDR3 coding sequence is TGTGCCAGCAGTTTAACGGGTGCCAATGAGCAGTTCTTC. Its protein product is CASSLTGANEQFF.

Details on this clone: Other DNA sequences of this sample code for an identical CDR3. The chain links TRBV20-1 to TRBJ2-1; D possibly corresponds to TRBD2 (6 bases). Germline-derived CDR1 and CDR2 are DFQATT and SNEGSKA (reference sequence). The CDR3 is made up of 11 amino acids. Trimming removed 3 bases at V and 10 bases at J, with 10 bases between. CDR3 sequence reads: CSASGSDEQFF. The CDR3 DNA reads as TGCAGTGCTAGCGGGAGTGACGAGCAGTTCTTC.

The rearrangement links TRBV6-1 to TRBJ2-7; tentative D call: TRBD1 (5 bases). There are 16 residues in the CDR3. V lost 6 bases and J 7 bases, leaving 25 bases between the germline ends. CDR1 and CDR2 from the germline V gene are MNHNS and SASEGT. In DNA, the CDR3 is TGTGCCAGCAGAGAAATCCAGGGTACTCCGTCGAGGGAGCAGTACTTC. It specifies CASREIQGTPSREQYF.

V and J are TRBV23-1 and TRBJ2-7; TRBD1 is a possible D gene (6 bases). TRBV23-1 is an ORF, with its function uncertain. The CDR3 consists of 14 residues. V lost 8 bases and J lost 3, with 17 bases in between. CDR3 coding DNA: TGCGCCAGCTGCCCGGGACACTGGATCTACGAGCAGTACTTC. It codes for CASCPGHWIYEQYF.

The chain uses TRBV4-1 and TRBJ2-5; D gene unclear. The CDR3 is 14 amino acids. Trimming shortened V by 1 base and J by 4 bases, and 10 bases separated the two germline ends. Germline loops: CDR1 MGHRA, CDR2 YSYEKL. The CDR3 nucleotides read TGCGCCAGCAGCCAAGTCCTCGTTCTAGAGACCCAGTACTTC. This codes for CASSQVLVLETQYF.

This clone was counted a single time. The rearrangement uses TRBV6-5 and TRBJ1-2, with D tentatively TRBD1 (6 bases). Trimming left V 5 bases short and J 4 bases short, with 11 bases between. This CDR3 is built from 13 residues. In germline, CDR1 is MNHEY, CDR2 SVGAGI. The CDR3 bases are TGTGCCAGCAGTGGACAGTTCCTCTATGGCTACACCTTC. It yields the protein CASSGQFLYGYTF.

The genes are TRBV10-3 and TRBJ2-7, with TRBD2 identical over 7 bases. This CDR3 comprises 16 residues. From germline, CDR1 is ENHRY and CDR2 SYGVKD. J lost 0 bases, V lost 3 bases, and 8 bases had no gene match. The CDR3 sequence is CAISDLASGDSYEQYF. In DNA, the CDR3 is TGTGCCATCAGTGATTTAGCTAGCGGAGACTCCTACGAGCAGTACTTC.

The chain links TRBV28 to TRBJ2-3, with TRBD2 matching 15 bases. The CDR3 runs to 20 residues. The V and J ends lost 6 bases and 1 base, in that order; junction bases with no gene match: 14. Looked up from germline, CDR1 is MDHEN and CDR2 is SYDVKM. For the CDR3, the DNA is TGTGCCAGCAGCTCCTGGACTAGCGGGAGGGCAGCAGGGGGCACAGATACGCAGTATTTT. Encoded protein: CASSSWTSGRAAGGTDTQYF.

The rearrangement joins TRBV6-1 to TRBJ2-2; perhaps TRBD1 as D (6 bases). The CDR3 spans 14 residues. The V end lost 5 bases, the J end lost 4 bases, and 11 bases lay between the germline ends. CDR1 and CDR2 from the germline V gene are MNHNS and SASEGT. The CDR3 bases are TGTGCCAGCAGTAAGGGACACTCCACCGGGGAGCTGTTTTTT. Translated, it gives CASSKGHSTGELFF.

V gene TRBV7-2 combines with J gene TRBJ2-3, with 9 bases matching TRBD2. Germline CDR1 and CDR2: SGHTA and FQGNSA. The trim removed 8 bases at V and 6 bases at J, leaving 9 bases unmatched. The CDR3 spans 14 residues. CDR3 nucleotide sequence: TGTGCCAGCTTATCTAGCGGGGCTGGGGATACGCAGTATTTT. Translation: CASLSSGAGDTQYF.

V and J are TRBV27 and TRBJ2-1; a possible D gene is TRBD2 (6 bases). The CDR3 covers 17 residues. The germline V gene encodes CDR1 MNHEY and CDR2 SMNVEV (reference sequence). Trimming left V 4 bases short and J 2 bases short, with 18 bases between. CDR3: CASSSRLWRGPYNEQFF. CDR3 in DNA: TGTGCCAGCAGTTCCCGACTATGGCGGGGCCCCTACAATGAGCAGTTCTTC.

The rearrangement uses TRBV19 and TRBJ2-1; 9 positions agree with TRBD1. The J segment lost 6 bases and the V segment lost 4 bases, leaving 4 bases of the junction unmatched. The V gene's germline CDR1 is LNHDA and CDR2 SQIVND (reference sequence). CDR3 length: 14 residues. CDR3 residues: CASSKGQGSNEQFF. CDR3 DNA sequence: TGTGCCAGTAGTAAGGGACAGGGAAGCAATGAGCAGTTCTTC.

The gene calls are TRBV11-2 and TRBJ2-7, with D unresolved. Germline values: CDR1 SGHAT, CDR2 FQNNGV. The CDR3 sequence is 11 residues long. V was cut by 4 bases and J by 3 bases, with 4 bases left in between. CDR3 in amino acids: CASSSFYEQYF. In nucleotides, the CDR3 is TGTGCCAGCAGCTCCTTCTACGAGCAGTACTTC.

The V gene is TRBV28, the J gene TRBJ1-2; D might be TRBD1 (5 bases). V was clipped by 8 bases and J by 0 bases, with 13 bases between them. The CDR3 runs to 14 residues. Germline V lookup: CDR1 MDHEN, CDR2 SYDVKM. The CDR3 spells CASHPGKPNYGYTF. Here the CDR3 DNA reads TGTGCCAGCCATCCAGGGAAGCCTAACTATGGCTACACCTTC.

The chain recombines TRBV5-5 with TRBJ2-5; tentatively, D is TRBD1 or TRBD2 (5 bases each). The CDR3 totals 15 residues. Deletions cut 1 base from V and 5 bases from J, with 15 bases between. The V gene's germline CDR1 is SGHKS and CDR2 YYEKEE (reference sequence). This CDR3 reads CASSLSGTRGETQYF. In nucleotides, the CDR3 is TGTGCCAGCAGCTTGAGTGGGACGAGGGGCGAGACCCAGTACTTC.

CDR3 loop: CARTTSGRSQETQYF. In DNA form, the CDR3 reads TGTGCCAGAACCACTAGCGGCCGTTCTCAAGAGACCCAGTACTTC. The V and J genes are TRBV21-1 and TRBJ2-5; no check of the table's D call, TRBD2, against the DNA was made. TRBV21-1 counts as a pseudogene. The CDR3 contains 15 residues.

Comments on this clone: This same CDR3 is encoded by further DNA sequences in the sample. V gene TRBV5-1 combines with J gene TRBJ1-1; D gene uncertain. The CDR3 runs 14 residues. V was trimmed by 4 bases and J by 1 base, leaving 11 bases between them. Per the germline V gene, CDR1 is SGHRS and CDR2 is YFSETQ. The DNA for the CDR3 is TGCGCCAGCAGCCCCCGGGGTGAGAACACTGAAGCTTTCTTT. Translating it yields CASSPRGENTEAFF.